The rows below give T cell receptor beta chains drawn from one sample of a study of blood T cells in healthy people across ages. TCRdb ran MiXCR on the 5' RACE reads and lists one entry per CDR3 protein. The sample includes about a million distinct CDR3 sequences, around 54% seen only once; the top ten take around 21%. Sequences were obtained from blood. These receptors were taken from a woman in her fifties or sixties in good health. Each CDR3 is given with its conserved first and last residue. A D gene is named only where the DNA matches it firmly. Clone size is stated in some rows and not others, as once, few, many or a class when expanded.

j_call	v_call	d_call	clone_size	cdr3_nt	cdr3_aa
TRBJ2-7	TRBV7-6	-	-	TGTGCCAGCAGCTCCCGACAGCTCGACGAGCAGTACTTC	CASSSRQLDEQYF
TRBJ2-5	TRBV10-2	-	-	TGCGCCAGCAGTGAGATGGTGGGAGGTCCCCAAGAGACCCAGTACTTC	CASSEMVGGPQETQYF
TRBJ2-5	TRBV4-1	-	-	TGCGCCAGCAGCCATCCGAGACAGATGCAAGAGACCCAGTACTTC	CASSHPRQMQETQYF
TRBJ2-3	TRBV28	-	-	TGTGCCAGCAGCCACCCCTCGGGGCTGGATACGCAGTATTTT	CASSHPSGLDTQYF
TRBJ2-3	TRBV10-2	-	few	TGCGCCACTCAACAGGGAACAATTGCCACAGATACGCAGTATTTT	CATQQGTIATDTQYF
TRBJ2-1	TRBV27	TRBD2	-	TGTGCCGCTCGTAGAAGCGGGGGAGCAAACAATGAGCAGTTCTTC	CAARRSGGANNEQFF
TRBJ2-3	TRBV20-1	-	few	TGCAGTGCGGGCGCGGCTAGTCGACAAGATACGCAGTATTTT	CSAGAASRQDTQYF
TRBJ2-3	TRBV18	-	-	TGTGCCAGCTCACCTCCCGGCAACCCAAGCACAGATACGCAGTATTTT	CASSPPGNPSTDTQYF
TRBJ2-1	TRBV5-6	TRBD2	few	TGTGCCAGCAGCTTGTCCGTTAGCGGGAGTAGGAATGAGCAGTTCTTC	CASSLSVSGSRNEQFF
TRBJ2-6	TRBV7-2	-	few	TGTGCCAGCAGCTTACTTCGGTCAGGGGCTGGGGCCAACGTCCTGACTTTC	CASSLLRSGAGANVLTF
TRBJ2-1	TRBV15	TRBD2	few	TGTGCCACCAGCACGACCTTCGCCTATACCGGGACTAGCTGGGGAGGTCTCTCCTACAATGAGCAGTTCTTC	CATSTTFAYTGTSWGGLSYNEQFF
TRBJ2-3	TRBV15	-	-	TGTGCCACCAGCTCCAGACAGGGCACAGATACGCAGTATTTT	CATSSRQGTDTQYF
TRBJ2-1	TRBV11-3	TRBD1	-	TGTGCCAGCAGCCCTGACAGGGGAAACAATGAGCAGTTCTTC	CASSPDRGNNEQFF
TRBJ2-1	TRBV6-2/TRBV6-3	TRBD2	once	TGTGCCAGCAGCCACCCTCAGGGAAGGGGACTAGCGGGCAACAATGAGCAGTTCTTC	CASSHPQGRGLAGNNEQFF
TRBJ1-1	TRBV7-9	-	once	TGTGCCAGCAGCTCCGCGGGAGGATTCGGGAACACTGAAGCTTTCTTT	CASSSAGGFGNTEAFF
TRBJ2-1	TRBV2	TRBD2	-	TGTGCCAGCAGCGTAGCGGGAAGGGCCAATGAGCAGTTCTTC	CASSVAGRANEQFF
TRBJ2-1	TRBV12-3/TRBV12-4	TRBD2	-	TGTGCCAGCAGGCCCGGGACTAGCGGGAGAGGCGGTGAGCAGTTCTTC	CASRPGTSGRGGEQFF
TRBJ2-4	TRBV28	-	-	TGTGCCAGCAGTCAACTAGGTGGAAACATTCAGTACTTC	CASSQLGGNIQYF
TRBJ2-7	TRBV30	-	-	TGTGCCTGGAGTCGGGGGCAGACTTACGAGCAGTACTTC	CAWSRGQTYEQYF
TRBJ2-6	TRBV5-1	-	few	TGCGCCAGCAGCCCCCATATTCGCCCCGGGGCCAACGTCCTGACTTTC	CASSPHIRPGANVLTF
TRBJ2-4	TRBV11-2	-	-	TGTGCCAGCAGCTTACGTGCGGGACGGGACATTCAGTACTTC	CASSLRAGRDIQYF
TRBJ2-7	TRBV2	-	-	TGTGCCAGCAGTGACATAGGGGCCGATGAGCAGTACTTC	CASSDIGADEQYF
TRBJ2-7	TRBV20-1	TRBD2	few	TGCAGTGTGACTAGCTACTACGAGCAGTACTTC	CSVTSYYEQYF
TRBJ1-5	TRBV6-1	-	few	TGTGCCAGCAGTGAGCTTAGCAATCAGCCCCAGCATTTT	CASSELSNQPQHF
TRBJ2-5	TRBV28	TRBD1	once	TGTGCCAGCAGTTTACGGGGGACAGGGTTGCGGGAGACCCAGTACTTC	CASSLRGTGLRETQYF
TRBJ2-3	TRBV20-1	TRBD2	few	TGCAGTGCTGGGACTAGCGGGGCGCAGTATTTT	CSAGTSGAQYF
TRBJ2-1	TRBV4-3	TRBD2	-	TGCGCCAGCAGCCGACGGGGACTAGCGGGCGATGAGCAGTTCTTC	CASSRRGLAGDEQFF
TRBJ2-7	TRBV7-9	-	-	TGTGCCAGCAGCTTAGTAAGCCAGGAAAGGTACTTC	CASSLVSQERYF
TRBJ2-5	TRBV25-1	-	few	TGTGCCAGCAGTGGGGCCCCTCGTGGGACCCAGTACTTC	CASSGAPRGTQYF
TRBJ2-1	TRBV20-1	TRBD2	-	TGCAGTGCCCAGAGCGGGAGATTCGACAATGAGCAGTTCTTC	CSAQSGRFDNEQFF
TRBJ2-3	TRBV20-1	-	-	TGCAGTGCTAGAGATCAGGTGGGAGGCGGCACAGATACGCAGTATTTT	CSARDQVGGGTDTQYF
TRBJ2-7	TRBV28	-	-	TGTGCCAGTGGCGGGGCAGGGACTGGGTGCGAGCAGTACTTC	CASGGAGTGCEQYF
TRBJ2-7	TRBV6-5	-	-	TGTGCCAGCAGTTACTCTCCGACCGAGCGAGCCTACGAGCAGTACTTC	CASSYSPTERAYEQYF
TRBJ1-2	TRBV4-2	-	-	TGTGCCAGCAGCCAAGGCCCCGTAAACAGGGTTACTAACTATGGCTACACCTTC	CASSQGPVNRVTNYGYTF
TRBJ2-7	TRBV7-9	-	few	TGTGCCAGCAGCTTAGAGGACACGCGGAGGAGTGAGCAGTACTTT	CASSLEDTRRSEQYF
TRBJ2-7	TRBV7-2	-	-	TGTGTCAGCAGCTTAGGCCCCACTAACTACGAGCAGTACTTC	CVSSLGPTNYEQYF
TRBJ1-3	TRBV12-3/TRBV12-4	-	-	TGTGCCAGCAGTGAACCCGGGAGCCCGGGAAACACCATATATTTT	CASSEPGSPGNTIYF
TRBJ2-5	TRBV20-1	TRBD1	once	TGCAGTGCTAGACTCGGACAGGGAAGTCCAGAGACCCAGTACTTC	CSARLGQGSPETQYF
TRBJ2-3	TRBV25-1	-	-	TGTGCCAGCAGTGAATATGTGGTGGGACTAGATACGCAGTATTTT	CASSEYVVGLDTQYF
TRBJ1-4	TRBV6-5	TRBD1	-	TGTGCCAGCTACTCGGGACAGGGGGCAAAACTGTTTTTT	CASYSGQGAKLFF
TRBJ2-5	TRBV9	TRBD2	-	TGTGCCAGCAGCCCCCTAGCGGGAGCGGGGATAGAGACCCAGTACTTC	CASSPLAGAGIETQYF
TRBJ2-4	TRBV6-5	TRBD1	-	TGTACCAGCAGGCCTGGGACAGGCATTAAAAACATTCAGTACTTC	CTSRPGTGIKNIQYF
TRBJ2-1	TRBV6-2/TRBV6-3	TRBD2	few	TGTGCCAGCAGTACTAGCGGGAGTGAGCAGTTCTTC	CASSTSGSEQFF
TRBJ2-3	TRBV20-1	-	few	TGCAGTGCTAGATCTCTTCTAGACACGCAGTATTTT	CSARSLLDTQYF